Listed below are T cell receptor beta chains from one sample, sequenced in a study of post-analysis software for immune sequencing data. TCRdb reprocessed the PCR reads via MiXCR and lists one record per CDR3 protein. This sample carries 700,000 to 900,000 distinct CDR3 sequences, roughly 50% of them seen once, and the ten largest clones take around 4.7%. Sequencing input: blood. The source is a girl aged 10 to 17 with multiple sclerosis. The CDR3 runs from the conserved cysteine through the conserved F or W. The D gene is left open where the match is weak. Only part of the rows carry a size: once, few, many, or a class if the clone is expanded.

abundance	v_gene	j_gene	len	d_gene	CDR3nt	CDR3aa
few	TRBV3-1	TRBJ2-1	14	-	TGTGCCAGCAGCCTCTATGGGGAAGAAGATGAGCAGTTCTTC	CASSLYGEEDEQFF
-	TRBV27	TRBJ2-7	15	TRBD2	TGTGCCAGCAGTTTAGCGGGAGGGCCCTCTATCGAGCAGTACTTC	CASSLAGGPSIEQYF
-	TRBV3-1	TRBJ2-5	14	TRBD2	TGTGCCAGCAGCCAACTAGCGGTACAAGAGACCCGGTACTTC	CASSQLAVQETRYF
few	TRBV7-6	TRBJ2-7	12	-	TGTGCCAGCAGCCCGGGGGCGGACGAGCAGTACTTC	CASSPGADEQYF
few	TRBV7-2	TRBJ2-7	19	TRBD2	TGTGCCAGCAGCTCAGCGCCATCCACGGGGACTAGCTGGGCCTACGAGCAGTACTTC	CASSSAPSTGTSWAYEQYF
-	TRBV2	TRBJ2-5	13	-	TGTGCCAGCAGTGCGACAGAACAAGAGACCCAGTACTTC	CASSATEQETQYF
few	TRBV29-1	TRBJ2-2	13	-	TGCAGCGTTGGGATCTTTGGAACCGGGGAGCTGTTTTTT	CSVGIFGTGELFF
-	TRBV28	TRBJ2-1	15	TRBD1	TGTGCCAGCAGTTTCGAGGGGACAGTCCGCAATGAGCAGTTCTTC	CASSFEGTVRNEQFF
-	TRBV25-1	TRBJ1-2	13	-	TGTGCCAGCAGGGAAAGACACCTCTATGGCTACACCTTC	CASRERHLYGYTF
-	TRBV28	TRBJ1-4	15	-	TGTGCCAGCAGTTCCCGACAGTTGGCAGGCGAAAAACTGTTTTTT	CASSSRQLAGEKLFF
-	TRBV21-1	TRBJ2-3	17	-	TGTGCCAGCAGCAGGATTAGCGGGGGACCTGCCGCAGATACGCAGTATTTT	CASSRISGGPAADTQYF
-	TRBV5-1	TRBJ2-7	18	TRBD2	TGCGCCAATTCTCCCGAGGGAGGGGTGCCCCTATCTTCCTACGAGCAGTACTTC	CANSPEGGVPLSSYEQYF
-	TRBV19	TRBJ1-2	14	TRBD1	TGTGCCAGTAGTATCCAACAGGGGATAGGTGGCTACACCTTC	CASSIQQGIGGYTF
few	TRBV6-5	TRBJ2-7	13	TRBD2	TGTGCCAGCACCCGGGGGGAGTCCTACGAGCAGTACTTC	CASTRGESYEQYF
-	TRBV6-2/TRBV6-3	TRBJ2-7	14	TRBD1	TGTGCCAGCAGTGACAGGGGAGAATCCTACGAGCAGTACTTC	CASSDRGESYEQYF
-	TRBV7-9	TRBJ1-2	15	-	TGTGCCAGCAGCCCTTGGACTCCGGGGGGCTATGGCTACACCTTC	CASSPWTPGGYGYTF
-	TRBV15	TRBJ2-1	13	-	TGTGCCACCAGCAGCCGGCGGGGACGCGAGCAGTTCTTC	CATSSRRGREQFF
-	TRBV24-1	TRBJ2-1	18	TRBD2	TGTGCCACCAGTGAGGGGGGACTAGCGGAATTCTCCTACAATGAGCAGTTCTTC	CATSEGGLAEFSYNEQFF
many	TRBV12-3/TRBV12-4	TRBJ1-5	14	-	TGTGCCAGCAGTTTGTGGGGGAGCAATCAGCCCCAGCATTTT	CASSLWGSNQPQHF
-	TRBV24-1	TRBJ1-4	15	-	TGTGCCACCAGTGACTCCCGACTGATGAATGAAAAACTGTTTTTT	CATSDSRLMNEKLFF
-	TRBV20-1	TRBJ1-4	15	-	TGCAGTGCCCCGCCTCCGACTTCGGGTAATGAAAAACTGTTTTTT	CSAPPPTSGNEKLFF
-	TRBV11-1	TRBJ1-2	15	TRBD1	TGTGCCAGCAGCCCCCAGGGGGGCCCGTTTAGTGGCTACACCTTC	CASSPQGGPFSGYTF
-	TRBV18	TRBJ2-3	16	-	TGTGCCAGCTCACCACCATCGGCAGGGAGAGGAGATACGCAGTATTTT	CASSPPSAGRGDTQYF
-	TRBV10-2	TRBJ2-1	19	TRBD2	TGCGCCACCGCAGAGGGGACTAGCGGGACCTACCCCCTCGTAAGTGAGCAGTTCTTC	CATAEGTSGTYPLVSEQFF